The 19 T cell receptor beta chains given below trace back to one sample, sequenced in a study of identifying expanded T cells in peripheral blood. Some clones are missing from TCRdb's copy, which holds only in-frame ones; the method was immunoSEQ multiplex PCR. The sample lists 85,000 to 100,000 clones, more than 70% seen once, with roughly 4% in the top ten. The sequenced material came from blood. These receptors originate from a person aged 18 to 69 in good health.

The chain recombines TRBV2 with TRBJ2-3, with 9 bases identical to TRBD1. The J segment lost 0 bases and the V segment lost 9 bases, leaving 4 bases of the junction unmatched. Germline-derived CDR1 and CDR2 are SNHLY and FYNNEI. The CDR3 consists of 14 residues. The CDR3 spells CASKGQGSTDTQYF. Written as DNA, the CDR3 is TGTGCCAGTAAGGGACAGGGCAGCACAGATACGCAGTATTTT.

The chain combines TRBV5-1 with TRBJ1-1, with TRBD1 matching over 9 bases. CDR1 SGHRS and CDR2 YFSETQ come from the germline V gene. This CDR3 has 18 amino acids. Trimming removed 3 bases from V and 4 bases from J; junction bases left unmatched: 16. CDR3 amino acids: CASSSGPGQGLSSTEAFF. CDR3 nucleotide sequence: TGCGCCAGCAGCTCGGGGCCGGGACAGGGTTTGTCTAGCACTGAAGCTTTCTTT. Based on the CDR3 plus reference TRBV5-1 and TRBJ1-1, the full variable domain is KAGVTQTPRYLIKTRGQQVTLSCSPISGHRSVSWYQQTPGQGLQFLFEYFSETQRNKGNFPGRFSGRQFSNSRSEMNVSTLELGDSALYLCASSSGPGQGLSSTEAFFGQGTRLTVV.

The chain employs TRBV30 and TRBJ2-3; 9 bases align to TRBD2. After removal of 0 bases from V and 2 bases from J, the junction contained 6 bases not matched to a gene. CDR1 and CDR2 (germline): GTSNPN, SVGIG (reference sequence). The CDR3 loop spans 16 amino acids. The CDR3 nucleotides read TGTGCCTGGAGTGTACAGACTAGCGGATTCACAGATACGCAGTATTTT. It yields the protein CAWSVQTSGFTDTQYF. Variable domain in full (rest from reference TRBV30 and TRBJ2-3): SQTIHQWPATLVQPVGSPLSLECTVEGTSNPNLYWYRQAAGRGLQLLFYSVGIGQISSEVPQNLSASRPQDRQFILSSKKLLLSDSGFYLCAWSVQTSGFTDTQYFGPGTRLTVL.

This clone is a singleton in its sample. V usage is TRBV7-3 and J usage is TRBJ1-1; possibly TRBD1 for D (6 bases). This CDR3 has 15 residues. In germline, CDR1 is SGHTA, CDR2 FQGTGA. V shed 5 bases and J shed 8 bases, with 21 bases lying between them. As DNA, the CDR3 is TGTGCCAGCAGCATGCTCAGGGGCGGGAGTACGGAAGCTTTCTTT. Protein sequence: CASSMLRGGSTEAFF.

The chain uses TRBV7-9 and TRBJ1-1; 8 bases align to TRBD1. This CDR3 comprises 17 residues. V trimming: 2 bases; J trimming: 0 bases; junction bases outside the gene matches: 8. Germline V gives CDR1 SEHNR, CDR2 FQNEAQ (reference sequence). CDR3 sequence (DNA): TGTGCCAGCAGCTTAATGGACAGGGTGCGGGTGAACACTGAAGCTTTCTTT. Translated: CASSLMDRVRVNTEAFF.

The chain carries TRBV4-1 and TRBJ2-1; 9 bases match TRBD2. The CDR3 has 17 residues. The trim removed 0 bases at V and 2 bases at J, leaving 5 bases unmatched. The germline V gene has CDR1 MGHRA and CDR2 YSYEKL. CDR3 region: CASSQDRASGTYNEQFF. CDR3 DNA: TGCGCCAGCAGCCAAGATAGAGCTAGCGGGACCTACAATGAGCAGTTCTTC.

This sequence joins TRBV28 and TRBJ2-2; D ambiguous. The ends were cut back, 7 bases at V and 2 bases at J, with 17 bases in the middle. Germline V gene data show CDR1 as MDHEN and CDR2 as SYDVKM. The length of the CDR3 is 16 residues. CDR3 loop: CASKESGSRNTGELFF. CDR3 DNA: TGTGCCAGCAAGGAGTCCGGTAGCCGTAACACCGGGGAGCTGTTTTTT.

The rearrangement joins TRBV19 to TRBJ1-1; D is undetermined. Trimming removed 2 bases at V and 1 base at J, with 8 bases between. This CDR3 has 14 amino acids. Per the germline V gene, CDR1 is LNHDA and CDR2 is SQIVND (reference sequence). CDR3 loop: CASSIRGPNTEAFF. The CDR3 region has the DNA TGTGCCAGTAGTATACGAGGCCCGAACACTGAAGCTTTCTTT.

The genes are TRBV13 and TRBJ1-2; perhaps TRBD1 as D (5 bases). The CDR3 runs to 16 residues. V was cut by 4 bases and J by 0 bases, with 15 bases left in between. Germline CDR1 reads PRHDT; CDR2 reads FYEKMQ (reference sequence). The CDR3 DNA follows: TGTGCCAGCAGCTATTGGGGAGGGGCCCCTAACTATGGCTACACCTTC. Amino acids: CASSYWGGAPNYGYTF. The variable domain in full, completed from reference TRBV13 and TRBJ1-2, reads AAGVIQSPRHLIKEKRETATLKCYPIPRHDTVYWYQQGPGQDPQFLISFYEKMQSDKGSIPDRFSAQQFSDYHSELNMSSLELGDSALYFCASSYWGGAPNYGYTFGSGTRLTVV.

The V gene is TRBV5-1, the J gene TRBJ2-7; 9 bases fit TRBD1. CDR1 and CDR2 (germline): SGHRS, YFSETQ. This CDR3 is built from 15 residues. J gave up 2 bases and V 6 bases, and 9 bases lay outside the gene matches. CDR3 in amino acids: CASTKGGTGTYEQYF. The DNA for the CDR3 is TGCGCCAGCACTAAAGGCGGGACAGGGACCTACGAGCAGTACTTC.

This chain connects TRBV18 to TRBJ1-5, with D unclear. The germline gives CDR1 KGHSH, CDR2 LQKENI. The CDR3 runs 13 residues. With 6 bases removed from V and 2 bases from J, the gap between germline ends came to 8 bases. This chain's CDR3 is CASSREGNQPQHF. The DNA for the CDR3 is TGTGCCAGCTCTCGCGAGGGCAATCAGCCCCAGCATTTT.

This clone was observed a few times. The same CDR3 also results from other DNA sequences found in this sample. The chain employs TRBV30 and TRBJ1-5; D unclear. Trimming removed 2 bases from V and 2 bases from J, with 7 bases in between. Germline V lookup: CDR1 GTSNPN, CDR2 SVGIG (reference sequence). The CDR3 runs 13 residues. CDR3 amino acids: CAWSHGGNQPQHF. The CDR3 nucleotides read TGTGCCTGGAGTCACGGGGGCAATCAGCCCCAGCATTTT.

This clone was counted once. V usage is TRBV10-1 and J usage is TRBJ1-1; no clear D gene. There are 15 residues in the CDR3. Trimming shortened V by 6 bases and J by 0 bases, and 14 bases separated the two germline ends. CDR1 and CDR2 from the germline V gene are WNHNN and SYGVQD (reference sequence). The CDR3 loop reads CASSDMTSLNTEAFF. Here the CDR3 DNA reads TGCGCCAGCAGCGATATGACAAGCCTGAACACTGAAGCTTTCTTT.

The rearrangement links TRBV19 to TRBJ1-6, with D perhaps TRBD1 (6 bases). The ends were cut back, 5 bases at V and 9 bases at J, with 14 bases in the middle. CDR1 and CDR2 from the germline V gene are LNHDA and SQIVND (reference sequence). The CDR3 totals 14 residues. The DNA of the CDR3 is TGTGCCAGTAGTGATAAGGGGGTTACTTCACCCCTCCACTTT. This sequence encodes CASSDKGVTSPLHF. Supplemented by reference TRBV19 and TRBJ1-6, the full variable domain reads DGGITQSPKYLFRKEGQNVTLSCEQNLNHDAMYWYRQDPGQGLRLIYYSQIVNDFQKGDIAEGYSVSREKKESFPLTVTSAQKNPTAFYLCASSDKGVTSPLHFGNGTRLTVT.

This clone was found a few times. CDR3 amino acids: CASSEGQAGELFF. DNA for the CDR3: TGTGCCAGCAGTGAGGGGCAGGCCGGGGAGCTGTTTTTT. V and J are TRBV6-4 and TRBJ2-2; maybe TRBD1 (5 bases). The germline CDR1 and CDR2 sequences are MRHNA and SNTAGT. Trimming took off 3 bases at V and 6 bases at J, with 8 bases between the two ends. This CDR3 has 13 amino acids.

This clone was recorded only once. This chain uses TRBV19 with TRBJ1-6, with TRBD1 matching over 12 bases. Germline trimming cut 5 bases from V and 5 bases from J; bases unmatched to any gene: 1. The length of the CDR3 is 15 residues. From germline, CDR1 is LNHDA and CDR2 SQIVND (reference sequence). CDR3 DNA: TGTGCCAGTAGTGGGACAGGGGGCAATAATTCACCCCTCCACTTT. Its protein is CASSGTGGNNSPLHF. Drawing the rest from reference TRBV19 and TRBJ1-6, the complete variable domain is DGGITQSPKYLFRKEGQNVTLSCEQNLNHDAMYWYRQDPGQGLRLIYYSQIVNDFQKGDIAEGYSVSREKKESFPLTVTSAQKNPTAFYLCASSGTGGNNSPLHFGNGTRLTVT.

The V and J genes are TRBV27 and TRBJ2-7; 7 nucleotides align to TRBD2. The length of the CDR3 is 14 residues. The ends lost 6 bases at V and 0 bases at J; junction bases unmatched: 5. The germline V gene has CDR1 MNHEY and CDR2 SMNVEV (reference sequence). DNA of the CDR3: TGTGCCAGCAGCCTGGGACTACTCTCCTACGAGCAGTACTTC. This codes for CASSLGLLSYEQYF.

The chain links TRBV5-1 to TRBJ2-7; 10 bases are shared with TRBD1. Germline CDR1 reads SGHRS; CDR2 reads YFSETQ. The ends lost 4 bases at V and 7 bases at J; junction bases unmatched: 11. The CDR3 length is 15 residues. CDR3 loop: CASSASRQGAREQYF. In nucleotides, the CDR3 is TGCGCCAGCAGCGCTAGCCGACAGGGGGCTAGGGAGCAGTACTTC.

The rearrangement links TRBV7-2 to TRBJ2-7; TRBD2 matches 13 bases. The CDR3 totals 15 residues. V gave up 6 bases and J gave up 12 bases; unmatched junction bases: 14. The germline V gene encodes CDR1 SGHTA and CDR2 FQGNSA. The CDR3 sequence is CASSSGTSGAPARYF. CDR3 bases: TGTGCCAGCAGTTCCGGGACTAGCGGGGCACCCGCTCGGTACTTC.